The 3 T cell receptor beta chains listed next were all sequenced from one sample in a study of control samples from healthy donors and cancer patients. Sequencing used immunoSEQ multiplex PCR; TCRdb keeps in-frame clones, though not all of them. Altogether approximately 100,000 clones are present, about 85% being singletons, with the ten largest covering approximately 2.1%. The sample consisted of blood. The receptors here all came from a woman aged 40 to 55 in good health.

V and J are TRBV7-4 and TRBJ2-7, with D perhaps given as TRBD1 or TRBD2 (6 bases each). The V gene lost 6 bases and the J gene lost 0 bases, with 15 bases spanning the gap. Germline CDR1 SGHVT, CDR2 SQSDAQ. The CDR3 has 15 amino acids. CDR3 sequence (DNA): TGTGCCAGCAGATTGGGGGGCCGGACCTCCTACGAGCAGTACTTC. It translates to CASRLGGRTSYEQYF.

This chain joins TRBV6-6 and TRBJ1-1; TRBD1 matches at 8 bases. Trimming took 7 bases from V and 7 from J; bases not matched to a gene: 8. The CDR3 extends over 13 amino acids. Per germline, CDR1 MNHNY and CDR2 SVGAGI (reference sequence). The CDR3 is CASTRIGQGEAFF. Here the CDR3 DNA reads TGTGCCAGCACACGAATCGGACAGGGTGAAGCTTTCTTT.

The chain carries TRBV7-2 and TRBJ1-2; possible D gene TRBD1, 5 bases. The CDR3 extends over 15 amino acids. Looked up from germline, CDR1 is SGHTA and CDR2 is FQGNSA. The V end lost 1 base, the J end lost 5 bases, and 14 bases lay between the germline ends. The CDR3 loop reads CASSLGHGAGYGYTF. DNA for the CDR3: TGTGCCAGCAGCTTAGGTCACGGGGCGGGGTATGGCTACACCTTC.